Each of the 19 T cell receptor beta chains below was sequenced from the same sample in a study of chemoradiotherapy in HPV16-positive cancers. This table comes from immunoSEQ multiplex PCR, and its TCRdb copy is limited to in-frame clones, with some not included. Here the sample spans 50,000 to 55,000 clones, more than 90% being singletons. The specimen was blood, collected from a patient who underwent chemoradiotherapy. Receptors were obtained from a human donor with HPV-associated anogenital cancer.

This clone was recorded a few times. The V and J genes are TRBV7-9 and TRBJ1-1; 8 bases agree with TRBD1. Trimming took 5 bases from V and 4 from J; bases not matched to a gene: 9. The CDR3 runs 15 residues. Per the germline V gene, CDR1 is SEHNR and CDR2 is FQNEAQ (reference sequence). The DNA for the CDR3 is TGTGCCAGCAGCCAATCAGGGGGCGCGAGCACTGAAGCTTTCTTT. It codes for CASSQSGGASTEAFF.

The rearrangement joins TRBV6-6 to TRBJ2-1; 8 bases fit TRBD2. Looked up from germline, CDR1 is MNHNY and CDR2 is SVGAGI (reference sequence). The CDR3 totals 15 residues. V dropped 5 bases and J dropped 3; count of bases not matched to a gene: 6. CDR3 bases: TGTGCCAGCAGTCTTACTAGCGGATACTACAATGAGCAGTTCTTC. It translates to CASSLTSGYYNEQFF.

The chain uses TRBV10-2 and TRBJ2-3; D remains unclear. CDR3 length: 15 amino acids. V lost 3 bases to trimming and J lost 3 bases, with 13 bases between them. Germline V lookup: CDR1 WSHSY, CDR2 SAAADI. CDR3 region: CASSERGAMTDTQYF. Here the CDR3 DNA reads TGCGCCAGCAGTGAAAGAGGTGCAATGACAGATACGCAGTATTTT.

This clone was counted only a few times. V usage is TRBV25-1 and J usage is TRBJ2-3; D is unresolved. The CDR3 length is 15 residues. The V gene lost 2 bases and the J gene lost 2 bases, with 11 bases spanning the gap. Germline values: CDR1 MGHDK, CDR2 SYGVNS. Written as DNA, the CDR3 is TGTGCCAGCAGTGAAGGTTCAGGCGACACAGATACGCAGTATTTT. Translated: CASSEGSGDTDTQYF.

The chain links TRBV2 to TRBJ2-1; D is ambiguous. CDR1 and CDR2 from the germline V gene are SNHLY and FYNNEI. The CDR3 is 11 amino acids. The V and J ends lost 6 bases and 4 bases respectively, with 4 bases between them. The CDR3 DNA reads as TGTGCCAGCAGCCTTTACAATGAGCAGTTCTTC. Translation: CASSLYNEQFF.

The V call is TRBV4-3, the J call TRBJ2-1; D is ambiguous. Germline-derived CDR1 and CDR2 are LGHNA and YSLEER. There are 15 residues in the CDR3. V was clipped by 5 bases and J by 0 bases, with 11 bases between them. The CDR3 is CASSSTPNSYNEQFF. The CDR3 coding sequence is TGCGCCAGCAGCTCGACTCCCAACTCCTACAATGAGCAGTTCTTC.

CDR3 protein: CAWRSEVWVGDTEAFF. The CDR3 DNA sequence: TGTGCCTGGAGGTCCGAAGTGTGGGTTGGAGATACTGAAGCTTTCTTT. The rearrangement joins TRBV30 to TRBJ1-1, with D unclear. This CDR3 has 16 amino acids. Germline lookup yields CDR1 GTSNPN and CDR2 SVGIG (reference sequence). V gave up 3 bases and J gave up 5 bases, with 22 bases separating them.

The rearrangement uses TRBV4-1 and TRBJ2-3, with D perhaps TRBD1 or TRBD2 (5 bases each). V was pared by 2 bases and J by 4 bases, with 10 bases between. The CDR3 totals 14 residues. Germline V gives CDR1 MGHRA, CDR2 YSYEKL. CDR3 DNA: TGCGCCAGCAGCCAAAGGGACGGCGCAGATACGCAGTATTTT. Translation gives CASSQRDGADTQYF.

The CDR3 DNA follows: TGTGCCAGCAGCTTAGCGGTGTCTGGAAACACCATATATTTT. Protein product: CASSLAVSGNTIYF. The chain uses TRBV7-6 and TRBJ1-3; the D is unclear. This CDR3 spans 14 amino acids. V gave up 0 bases and J gave up 1 base, with 4 bases separating them. Germline CDR1 SGHVS, CDR2 FNYEAQ.

The chain uses TRBV7-2 and TRBJ2-7; TRBD2 matches at 10 bases. The CDR3 contains 15 residues. The J segment lost 7 bases and the V segment lost 3 bases, leaving 9 bases of the junction unmatched. CDR1 and CDR2 (germline): SGHTA, FQGNSA. CDR3: CASSLGAGGPREQYF. CDR3 sequence (DNA): TGTGCCAGCAGCTTGGGAGCGGGAGGGCCAAGGGAGCAGTACTTC.

The chain uses TRBV30 and TRBJ2-1; D possibly matches TRBD1 or TRBD2 (6 bases each). The CDR3 spans 13 residues. The germline CDR1 and CDR2 sequences are GTSNPN and SVGIG (reference sequence). With 8 bases removed from V and 7 bases from J, the gap between germline ends came to 18 bases. The DNA for the CDR3 is TGTGCCACGAGTAGGGGGGCTGAGAATGAGCAGTTCTTC. It codes for CATSRGAENEQFF. Based on the CDR3 plus reference TRBV30 and TRBJ2-1, the full variable domain is SQTIHQWPATLVQPVGSPLSLECTVEGTSNPNLYWYRQAAGRGLQLLFYSVGIGQISSEVPQNLSASRPQDRQFILSSKKLLLSDSGFYLCATSRGAENEQFFGPGTRLTVL.

The rearrangement uses TRBV5-1 and TRBJ2-1; TRBD2 aligns across 11 bases. CDR1 and CDR2 from the germline V gene are SGHRS and YFSETQ. Trimming took 4 bases from V and 2 from J; bases not matched to a gene: 5. This CDR3 region has 16 residues. The CDR3 spells CASSPLAGGPYNEQFF. The CDR3 DNA reads TGCGCCAGCAGCCCCCTAGCGGGGGGACCCTACAATGAGCAGTTCTTC.

This chain uses TRBV20-1 with TRBJ2-3; D gene unclear. The CDR3 spans 10 residues. Germline CDR1 DFQATT, CDR2 SNEGSKA (reference sequence). V lost 8 bases and J 4 bases, leaving 7 bases between the germline ends. The CDR3 coding sequence is TGCAGTACAGCCCCAGATACGCAGTATTTT. Protein product: CSTAPDTQYF.

The chain recombines TRBV7-9 with TRBJ2-3; D remains ambiguous. The CDR3 extends over 15 amino acids. Germline V gene data show CDR1 as SEHNR and CDR2 as FQNEAQ (reference sequence). Trimming cost V 1 base and J 0 bases, with 8 bases left between them. The CDR3 loop reads CASSLGEASTDTQYF. The CDR3 DNA follows: TGTGCCAGCAGCTTAGGAGAGGCTAGCACAGATACGCAGTATTTT.

The rearrangement links TRBV5-8 to TRBJ1-6; possible D gene TRBD1, 5 bases. Germline V gives CDR1 SGHTS, CDR2 YDEGEE. This CDR3 has 16 amino acids. Trimming removed 0 bases from V and 10 bases from J, with 17 bases in between. The CDR3 here is CASSLERGFLSSPLHF. For the CDR3, the DNA is TGTGCCAGCAGCTTGGAAAGGGGTTTCCTAAGCTCACCCCTCCACTTT.

The chain couples TRBV5-1 to TRBJ2-3; D is possibly TRBD2 (6 bases). Trimming pared 4 bases from V and 1 base from J, leaving 22 bases between. From germline, CDR1 is SGHRS and CDR2 YFSETQ. This CDR3 has 18 residues. The CDR3 loop is CASSPPSGTGAGTDTQYF. Here the CDR3 DNA reads TGCGCCAGCAGCCCTCCCTCAGGGACGGGAGCGGGCACAGATACGCAGTATTTT.

The chain has TRBV6-5 and TRBJ1-2; the D is unclear. The CDR3 sequence is 15 residues long. V was clipped by 6 bases and J by 4 bases, with 18 bases between them. Per germline, CDR1 MNHEY and CDR2 SVGAGI. In DNA, the CDR3 is TGTGCCAGCAGGACGACGGCGTTGGGCCCCTATGGCTACACCTTC. This encodes CASRTTALGPYGYTF.

The chain recombines TRBV28 with TRBJ1-5, with unresolved D. The CDR3 consists of 13 residues. The V gene's germline CDR1 is MDHEN and CDR2 SYDVKM. Trimming removed 7 bases at V and 3 bases at J, with 10 bases between. DNA for the CDR3: TGTGCCAGCAAAGGCCAGATCAATCAGCCCCAGCATTTT. This codes for CASKGQINQPQHF. The full variable domain, its missing parts supplied by reference TRBV28 and TRBJ1-5, is DVKVTQSSRYLVKRTGEKVFLECVQDMDHENMFWYRQDPGLGLRLIYFSYDVKMKEKGDIPEGYSVSREKKERFSLILESASTNQTSMYLCASKGQINQPQHFGDGTRLSIL.

The CDR3, as DNA: TGTGCCATCAGGGAGAACTCTGGGGCCAACGTCCTGACTTTC. Protein product: CAIRENSGANVLTF. The chain joins TRBV10-3 to TRBJ2-6; no clear D gene. CDR1 ENHRY and CDR2 SYGVKD come from the germline V gene. CDR3 length: 14 amino acids. Trimming left V 6 bases short and J 0 bases short, with 6 bases between.